The 2 T cell receptor beta chains listed next were all sequenced from one sample in a study of blood T cells in healthy people across ages. The authors ran a second PCR of roughly 6 to 12 cycles using a sample-barcoded 5' primer and a J-beta primer mix. Each CDR3 protein gets one entry after TCRdb re-called the 5' RACE reads with MiXCR. The sample lists 700,000 or so distinct CDR3 sequences, over 40% occurring once. Sequenced material: blood. These receptor sequences come from a man older than 75 in good health.

The chain joins TRBV21-1 to TRBJ2-7; no DNA check was done on the table's D call, TRBD1. TRBV21-1 is a listed pseudogene. This CDR3 spans 16 amino acids. CDR3 nucleotide sequence: TGTGCCAGCAGCAACATGGGAGACAGGGATGCCTACGAGCAGTACTTC. Amino acids: CASSNMGDRDAYEQYF.

The table lists this clonotype with a few counts. The CDR3 bases are TGTGCCAGCAGTTATTCCCTACGGGGAAAAACTGAAGCTTTCTTT. Translating it yields CASSYSLRGKTEAFF. This sequence joins TRBV6-2 or TRBV6-3 and TRBJ1-1; D unresolved. Per germline, CDR1 MNHEY and CDR2 SVGEGT. V was pared by 3 bases and J by 5 bases, with 16 bases between. The CDR3 consists of 15 residues.